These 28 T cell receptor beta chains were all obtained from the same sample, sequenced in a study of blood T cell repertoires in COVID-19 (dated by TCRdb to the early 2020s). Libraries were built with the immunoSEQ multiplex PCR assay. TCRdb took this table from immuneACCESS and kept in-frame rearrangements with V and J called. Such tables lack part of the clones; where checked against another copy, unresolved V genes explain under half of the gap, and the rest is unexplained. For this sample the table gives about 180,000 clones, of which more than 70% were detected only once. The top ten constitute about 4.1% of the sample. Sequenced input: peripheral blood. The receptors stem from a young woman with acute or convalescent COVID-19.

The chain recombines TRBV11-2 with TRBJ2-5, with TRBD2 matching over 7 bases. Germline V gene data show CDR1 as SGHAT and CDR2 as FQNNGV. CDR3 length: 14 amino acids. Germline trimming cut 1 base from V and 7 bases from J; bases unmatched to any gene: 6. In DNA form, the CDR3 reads TGTGCCAGCAGCTTAGGCCCCTGGGAGGGGACCCAGTACTTC. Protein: CASSLGPWEGTQYF.

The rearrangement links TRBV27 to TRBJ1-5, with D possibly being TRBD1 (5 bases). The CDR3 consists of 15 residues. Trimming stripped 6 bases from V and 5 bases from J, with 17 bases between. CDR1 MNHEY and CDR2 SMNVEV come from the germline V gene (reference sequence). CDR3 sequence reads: CASSIRGDGDQPQHF. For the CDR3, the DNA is TGTGCCAGCAGCATACGGGGGGACGGAGATCAGCCCCAGCATTTT.

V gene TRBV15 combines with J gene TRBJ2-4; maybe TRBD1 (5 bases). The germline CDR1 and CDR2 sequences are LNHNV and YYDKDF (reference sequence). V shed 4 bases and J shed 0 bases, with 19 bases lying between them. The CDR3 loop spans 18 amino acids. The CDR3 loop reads CATSTNYRSPLAKNIQYF. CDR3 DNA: TGTGCCACCAGCACAAATTACAGGTCCCCGTTAGCCAAAAACATTCAGTACTTC. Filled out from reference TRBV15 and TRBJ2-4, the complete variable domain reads DAMVIQNPRYQVTQFGKPVTLSCSQTLNHNVMYWYQQKSSQAPKLLFHYYDKDFNNEADTPDNFQSRRPNTSFCFLDIRSPGLGDTAMYLCATSTNYRSPLAKNIQYFGAGTRLSVL.

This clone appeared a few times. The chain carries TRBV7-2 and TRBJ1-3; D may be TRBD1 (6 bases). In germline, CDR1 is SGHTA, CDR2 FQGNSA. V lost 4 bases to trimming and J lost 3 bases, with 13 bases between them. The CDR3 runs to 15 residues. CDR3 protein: CASSSTTGGGNTIYF. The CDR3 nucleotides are TGTGCCAGCAGCTCAACGACAGGTGGTGGAAACACCATATATTTT.

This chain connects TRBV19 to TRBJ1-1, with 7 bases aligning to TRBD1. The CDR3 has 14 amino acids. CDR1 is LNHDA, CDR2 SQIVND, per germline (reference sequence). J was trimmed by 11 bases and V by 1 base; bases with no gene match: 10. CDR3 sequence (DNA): TGTGCCAGTAGTATAGTCCCGGGACAGTTTCTTGCTTTCTTT. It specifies CASSIVPGQFLAFF.

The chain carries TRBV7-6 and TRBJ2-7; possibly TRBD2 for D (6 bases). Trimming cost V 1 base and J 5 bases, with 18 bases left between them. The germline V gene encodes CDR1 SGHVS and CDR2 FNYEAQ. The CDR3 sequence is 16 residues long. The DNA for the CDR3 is TGTGCCAGCAGCTTAGTGGTAGGTCGGGAGTTCGACGAGCAGTACTTC. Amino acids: CASSLVVGREFDEQYF.

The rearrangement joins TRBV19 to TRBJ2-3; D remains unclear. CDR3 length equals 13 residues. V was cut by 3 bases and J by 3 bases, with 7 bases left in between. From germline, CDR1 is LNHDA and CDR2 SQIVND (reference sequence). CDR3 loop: CASSIAGTDTQYF. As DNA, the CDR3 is TGTGCCAGTAGTATCGCCGGGACAGATACGCAGTATTTT.

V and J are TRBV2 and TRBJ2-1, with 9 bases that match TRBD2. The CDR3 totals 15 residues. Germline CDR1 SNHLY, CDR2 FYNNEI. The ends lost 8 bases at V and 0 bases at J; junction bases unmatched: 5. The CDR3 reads CASGAGGPSYNEQFF. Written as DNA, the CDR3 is TGTGCCAGCGGCGCGGGAGGGCCCTCCTACAATGAGCAGTTCTTC.

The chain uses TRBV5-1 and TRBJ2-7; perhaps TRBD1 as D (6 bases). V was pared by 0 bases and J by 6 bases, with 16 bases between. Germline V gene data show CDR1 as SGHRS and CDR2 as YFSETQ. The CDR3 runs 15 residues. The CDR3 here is CASSLALEAGAEQYF. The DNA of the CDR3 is TGCGCCAGCAGCTTGGCCCTTGAGGCAGGGGCCGAGCAGTACTTC.

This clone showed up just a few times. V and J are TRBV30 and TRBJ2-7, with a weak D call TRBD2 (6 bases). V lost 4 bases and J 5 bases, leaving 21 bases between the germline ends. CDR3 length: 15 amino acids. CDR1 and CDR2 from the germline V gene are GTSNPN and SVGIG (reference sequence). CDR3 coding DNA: TGTGCCTGGACTGACAGTCCGGGAGTTTTACACGAGCAGTACTTC. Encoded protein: CAWTDSPGVLHEQYF.

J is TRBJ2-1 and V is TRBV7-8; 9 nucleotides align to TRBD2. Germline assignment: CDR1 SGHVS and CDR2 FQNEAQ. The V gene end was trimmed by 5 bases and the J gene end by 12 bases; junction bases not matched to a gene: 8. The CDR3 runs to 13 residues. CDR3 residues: CASSPPGSGRQFF. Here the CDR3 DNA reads TGTGCCAGCAGCCCCCCGGGTAGCGGGAGGCAGTTCTTC. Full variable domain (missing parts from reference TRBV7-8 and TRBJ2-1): GAGVSQSPRYKVAKRGQDVALRCDPISGHVSLFWYQQALGQGPEFLTYFQNEAQLDKSGLPSDRFFAERPEGSVSTLKIQRTQQEDSAVYLCASSPPGSGRQFFGPGTRLTVL.

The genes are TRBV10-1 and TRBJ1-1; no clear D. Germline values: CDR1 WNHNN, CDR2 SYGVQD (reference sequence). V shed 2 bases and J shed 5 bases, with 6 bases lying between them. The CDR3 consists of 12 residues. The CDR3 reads CASSEPGTEAFF. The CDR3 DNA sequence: TGCGCCAGCAGTGAGCCGGGGACTGAAGCTTTCTTT.

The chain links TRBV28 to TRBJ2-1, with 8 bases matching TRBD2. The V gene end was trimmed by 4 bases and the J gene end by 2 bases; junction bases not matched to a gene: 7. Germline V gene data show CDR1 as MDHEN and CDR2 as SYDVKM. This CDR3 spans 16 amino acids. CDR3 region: CASSSVDGRAYNEQFF. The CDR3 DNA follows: TGTGCCAGCAGTTCCGTCGACGGGAGGGCCTACAATGAGCAGTTCTTC.

CDR3 amino acids: CATSRDRSGTGNEQFF. The CDR3 DNA reads TGTGCCACCAGCAGAGATCGTAGCGGGACTGGGAATGAGCAGTTCTTC. The V call is TRBV15, the J call TRBJ2-1; 8 bases agree with TRBD2. The V gene's germline CDR1 is LNHNV and CDR2 YYDKDF (reference sequence). The CDR3 extends over 16 amino acids. J gave up 7 bases and V 0 bases, and 8 bases lay outside the gene matches.

The CDR3 here is CASATIDSGNTIYF. The CDR3 bases are TGTGCCAGCGCAACCATAGACTCTGGAAACACCATATATTTT. The gene calls are TRBV11-3 and TRBJ1-3; D unclear. Germline CDR1 is SGHNT and CDR2 is YENEEA. V was trimmed by 8 bases and J by 0 bases, leaving 11 bases between them. CDR3 length: 14 residues.

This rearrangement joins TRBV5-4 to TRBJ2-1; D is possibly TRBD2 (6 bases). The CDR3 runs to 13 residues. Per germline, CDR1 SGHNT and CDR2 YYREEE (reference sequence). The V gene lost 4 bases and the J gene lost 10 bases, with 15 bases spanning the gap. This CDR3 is CASSQGLRSEQFF. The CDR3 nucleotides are TGTGCCAGCAGCCAGGGACTCCGTAGCGAGCAGTTCTTC.

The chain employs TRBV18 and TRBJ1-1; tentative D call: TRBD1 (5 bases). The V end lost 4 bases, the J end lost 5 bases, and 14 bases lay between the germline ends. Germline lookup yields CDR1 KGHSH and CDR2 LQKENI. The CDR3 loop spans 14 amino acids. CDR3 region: CASSQGILVTEAFF. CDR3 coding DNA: TGTGCCAGCTCACAGGGGATTTTAGTGACTGAAGCTTTCTTT.

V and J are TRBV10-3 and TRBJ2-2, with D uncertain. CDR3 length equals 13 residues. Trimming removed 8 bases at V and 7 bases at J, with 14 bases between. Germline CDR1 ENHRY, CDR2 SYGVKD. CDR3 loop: CAIGASPGGELFF. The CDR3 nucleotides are TGTGCCATCGGAGCCAGCCCCGGCGGGGAGCTGTTTTTT.

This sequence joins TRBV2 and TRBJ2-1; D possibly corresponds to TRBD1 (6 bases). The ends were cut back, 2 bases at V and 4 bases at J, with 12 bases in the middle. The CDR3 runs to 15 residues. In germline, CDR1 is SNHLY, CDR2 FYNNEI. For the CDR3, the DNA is TGTGCCAGCAGTGAACTGGGGGCGGGTTACAATGAGCAGTTCTTC. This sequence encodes CASSELGAGYNEQFF.

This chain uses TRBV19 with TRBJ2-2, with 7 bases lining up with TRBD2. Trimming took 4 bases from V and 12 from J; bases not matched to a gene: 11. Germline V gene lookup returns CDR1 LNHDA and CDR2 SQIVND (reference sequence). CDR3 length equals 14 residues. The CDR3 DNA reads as TGTGCCAGTAGTACGGGGGGTTTTACGGGGAAGCTGTTTTTT. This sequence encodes CASSTGGFTGKLFF.

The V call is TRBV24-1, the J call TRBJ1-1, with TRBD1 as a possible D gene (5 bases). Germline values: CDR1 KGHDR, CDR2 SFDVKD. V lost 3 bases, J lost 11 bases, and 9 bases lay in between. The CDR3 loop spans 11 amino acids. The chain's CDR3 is CATSDGTSAFF. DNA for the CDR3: TGTGCCACCAGTGATGGGACTTCGGCTTTCTTT.

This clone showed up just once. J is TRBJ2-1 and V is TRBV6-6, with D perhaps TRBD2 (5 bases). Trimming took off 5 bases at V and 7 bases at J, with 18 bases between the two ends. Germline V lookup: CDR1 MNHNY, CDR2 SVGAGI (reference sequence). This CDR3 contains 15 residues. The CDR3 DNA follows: TGTGCCAGCAGTCATCGCCCAAAAGAGGGAAATGAGCAGTTCTTC. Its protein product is CASSHRPKEGNEQFF.

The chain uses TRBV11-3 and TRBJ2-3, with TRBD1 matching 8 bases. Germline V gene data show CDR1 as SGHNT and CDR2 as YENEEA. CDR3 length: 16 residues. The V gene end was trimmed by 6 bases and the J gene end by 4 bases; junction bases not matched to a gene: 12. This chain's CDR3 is CASSSGTGRGSDTQYF. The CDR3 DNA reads TGTGCCAGCAGTTCCGGGACAGGAAGGGGGTCAGATACGCAGTATTTT.

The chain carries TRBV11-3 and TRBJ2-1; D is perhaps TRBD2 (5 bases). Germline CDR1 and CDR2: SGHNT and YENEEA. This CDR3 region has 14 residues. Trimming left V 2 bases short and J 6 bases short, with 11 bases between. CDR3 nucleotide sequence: TGTGCCAGCAGCTTAAGTACTAGTTTCAATGAGCAGTTCTTC. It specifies CASSLSTSFNEQFF.

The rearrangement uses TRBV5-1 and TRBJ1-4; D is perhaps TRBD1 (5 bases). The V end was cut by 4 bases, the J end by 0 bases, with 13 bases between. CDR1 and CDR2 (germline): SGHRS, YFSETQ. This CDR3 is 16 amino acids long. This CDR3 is CASSPGSGATNEKLFF. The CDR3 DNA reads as TGCGCCAGCAGCCCAGGGTCGGGCGCAACTAATGAAAAACTGTTTTTT.

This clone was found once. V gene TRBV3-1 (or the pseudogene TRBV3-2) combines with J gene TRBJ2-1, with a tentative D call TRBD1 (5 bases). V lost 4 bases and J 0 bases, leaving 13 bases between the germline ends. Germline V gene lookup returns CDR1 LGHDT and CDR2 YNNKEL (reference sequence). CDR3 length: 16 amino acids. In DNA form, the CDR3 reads TGTGCCAGCAGCCTCCAGGGCCAGCACTCCTACAATGAGCAGTTCTTC. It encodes CASSLQGQHSYNEQFF.

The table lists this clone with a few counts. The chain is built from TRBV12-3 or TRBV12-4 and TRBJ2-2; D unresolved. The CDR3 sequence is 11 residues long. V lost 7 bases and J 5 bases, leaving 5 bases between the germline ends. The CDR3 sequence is CASTLTGELFF. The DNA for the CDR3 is TGTGCCAGCACTCTTACCGGGGAGCTGTTTTTT.

The CDR3 DNA follows: TGCGCCAGCAAGGGGGCGAGCTCCTACAATGAGCAGTTCTTC. Translated, it gives CASKGASSYNEQFF. The J gene is TRBJ2-1, the V gene TRBV5-1; 7 bases align to TRBD1. This CDR3 contains 14 residues. Trimming removed 6 bases from V and 0 bases from J; junction bases left unmatched: 3. Germline CDR1 is SGHRS and CDR2 is YFSETQ.